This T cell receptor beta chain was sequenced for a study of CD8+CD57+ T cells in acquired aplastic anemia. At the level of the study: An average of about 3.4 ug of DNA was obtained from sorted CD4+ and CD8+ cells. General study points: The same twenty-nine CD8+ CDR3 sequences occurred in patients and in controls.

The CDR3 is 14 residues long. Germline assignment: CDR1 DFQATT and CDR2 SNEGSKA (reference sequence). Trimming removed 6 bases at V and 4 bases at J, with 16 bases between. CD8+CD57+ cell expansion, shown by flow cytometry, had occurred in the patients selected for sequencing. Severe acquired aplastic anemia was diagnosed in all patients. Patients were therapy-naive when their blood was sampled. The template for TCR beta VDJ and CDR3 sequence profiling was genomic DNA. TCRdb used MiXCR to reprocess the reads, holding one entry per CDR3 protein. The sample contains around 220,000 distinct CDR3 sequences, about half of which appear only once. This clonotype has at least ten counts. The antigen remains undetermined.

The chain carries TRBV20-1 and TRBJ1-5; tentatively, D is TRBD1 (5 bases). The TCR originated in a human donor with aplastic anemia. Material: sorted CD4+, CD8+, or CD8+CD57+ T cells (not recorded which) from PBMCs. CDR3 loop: CSARGRARNQPQHF. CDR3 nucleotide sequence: TGCAGTGCCCGAGGCAGGGCCCGTAATCAGCCCCAGCATTTT.